This record concerns one T cell receptor beta chain sequence. Its target is not known. The data derive from a study of breast tumors, draining lymph nodes, adjacent tissues. V lost 0 bases to trimming and J lost 2 bases, with 14 bases between them. The CDR3 covers 16 residues. Germline CDR1 and CDR2: LNHNV and YYDKDF (reference sequence). TCRdb redid the calling of the multiplex PCR reads with MiXCR, one entry per CDR3 protein. The data contain some 65,000 distinct CDR3 sequences, roughly two fifths of them singletons. Study results and limitations: Compared with basal-like, luminal-like tumors shared significantly more repertoire with nontumor tissue.

The chain employs TRBV15 and TRBJ2-7, with unresolved D. Sequenced sample: breast tumor tissue. The origin of this receptor is a female donor with breast cancer. Some clones in this sample may be carry-over from other donors' samples. The CDR3 reads CATSRENAPNTYEQYF. The CDR3 region has the DNA TGTGCCACCAGCAGAGAGAATGCCCCGAATACCTACGAGCAGTACTTC.